Listed below are T cell receptor beta chains from one sample, sequenced in a study of shared clonotypes between healthy human individuals. Method: immunoSEQ multiplex PCR; TCRdb's copy keeps in-frame clones and lacks some. This table holds 800,000 or so clones, about 96% found once. The sample was naive CD8+ T cells sorted from blood. These receptors originate from a man aged 25-45 years in good health. Each CDR3 is given with its conserved first and last residue.

J: TRBJ2-7
V: TRBV5-1
length: 15
CDR3: CASSLEPGLAYEQYF

J: TRBJ2-7
V: TRBV5-5
length: 11
CDR3: CASSASYEQYF

J: TRBJ2-1
V: TRBV5-4
length: 15
CDR3: CASSPQGGASYEQFF

J: TRBJ2-7
V: TRBV28
length: 18
CDR3: CASRRGGTSGRMDHEQYF

J: TRBJ2-1
V: TRBV7-6
length: 17
CDR3: CASSLARASGREDEQFF

J: TRBJ1-1
V: TRBV11-2
length: 15
CDR3: CASSFRTGPNTEAFF

J: TRBJ2-5
V: TRBV27
length: 15
CDR3: CASSLKGRGQETQYF

J: TRBJ2-1
V: TRBV4-1
length: 15
CDR3: CASSQAASGMNEQFF

J: TRBJ2-7
V: TRBV5-4
length: 14
CDR3: CASSPVGEGDEQYF

J: TRBJ2-7
V: TRBV29-1
length: 13
CDR3: CSFRSGEAYEQYF

J: TRBJ2-1
V: TRBV7-9
length: 13
CDR3: CASSPQQRWEQFF

J: TRBJ2-4
V: TRBV7-9
length: 16
CDR3: CASSPKQGSAKNIQYF

J: TRBJ2-3
V: TRBV27
length: 15
CDR3: CASSPLNGGTDTQYF

J: TRBJ2-1
V: TRBV2
length: 13
CDR3: CASRGTSGNEQFF

J: TRBJ1-1
V: TRBV27
length: 14
CDR3: CASSFKRTNTEAFF

J: TRBJ2-7
V: TRBV19
length: 15
CDR3: CASSIAAGGSYEQYF

J: TRBJ2-5
V: TRBV2
length: 17
CDR3: CASSEWVAGGPEETQYF

J: TRBJ2-5
V: TRBV11-2
length: 17
CDR3: CASSLIHSSRYQETQYF

J: TRBJ2-5
V: TRBV18
length: 14
CDR3: CASSPPDSQETQYF

J: TRBJ2-1
V: TRBV2
length: 16
CDR3: CASMKGKVGSYNEQFF

J: TRBJ2-3
V: TRBV7-9
length: 15
CDR3: CASSALVGTLDTQYF

J: TRBJ1-5
V: TRBV2
length: 13
CDR3: CASSSWGHQPQHF

J: TRBJ2-7
V: TRBV6-6
length: 12
CDR3: CASSHGVHEQYF

J: TRBJ2-7
V: TRBV6-6
length: 15
CDR3: CASSFDRESSYEQYF

J: TRBJ2-3
V: TRBV11-2
length: 13
CDR3: CASSSTFADTQYF

J: TRBJ2-7
V: TRBV7-8
length: 17
CDR3: CASSSTPGLAGEGEQYF

J: TRBJ1-1
V: TRBV10-2
length: 13
CDR3: CASSESGATEAFF

J: TRBJ1-5
V: TRBV7-7
length: 11
CDR3: CASSFVQPQHF

J: TRBJ2-3
V: TRBV28
length: 12
CDR3: CATELDTDTQYF

J: TRBJ2-1
V: TRBV7-9
length: 15
CDR3: CASSLGDSTYNEQFF

J: TRBJ2-7
V: TRBV7-6
length: 15
CDR3: CASSLPSGGGYEQYF

J: TRBJ1-1
V: TRBV7-6
length: 15
CDR3: CASSLLRDGNTEAFF

J: TRBJ1-2
V: TRBV21-1
length: 12
CDR3: CASPASNYGYTF

J: TRBJ2-1
V: TRBV4-1
length: 15
CDR3: CASSHSRTSQNEQFF

J: TRBJ1-2
V: TRBV5-1
length: 13
CDR3: CASSLARIYGYTF

J: TRBJ2-3
V: TRBV5-1
length: 13
CDR3: CASSAWTADTQYF

J: TRBJ1-2
V: TRBV20-1
length: 10
CDR3: CSARLYGYTF

J: TRBJ2-1
V: TRBV19
length: 15
CDR3: CASSVTPGDVNEQFF

J: TRBJ2-7
V: TRBV29-1
length: 15
CDR3: CSVGFLREGFYEQYF

J: TRBJ2-7
V: TRBV25-1
length: 16
CDR3: CASSALAQSPNYEQYF

J: TRBJ2-1
V: TRBV9
length: 12
CDR3: CASSVGRNEQFF

J: TRBJ2-7
V: TRBV25-1
length: 14
CDR3: CASSGAGTPYEQYF

J: TRBJ1-5
V: TRBV2
length: 16
CDR3: CASSPPWGQDDQPQHF

J: TRBJ2-7
V: TRBV14
length: 19
CDR3: CASSQDILGDLAGASEQYF

J: TRBJ2-7
V: TRBV7-9
length: 12
CDR3: CASSSRFYEQYF

J: TRBJ2-7
V: TRBV19
length: 14
CDR3: CASSIVGRDYEQYF

J: TRBJ2-5
V: TRBV2
length: 12
CDR3: CASRGDRETQYF